The text below deals with one TCR beta chain. This entry comes from a study of blood T cell repertoires in COVID-19. On the study more broadly: Some COVID-19 samples were acute and others convalescent; all came from the United States, Italy and Spain. Nucleic acid was either cDNA or gDNA, and it came from T cells, B-cell-depleted T cells, or PBMCs.

Trimming shortened V by 7 bases and J by 0 bases, and 7 bases separated the two germline ends. This CDR3 is 12 amino acids long. Per germline, CDR1 SQVTM and CDR2 ANQGSEA. Source study methods: Counts of nucleated cells, estimated from reference gene primer amplification, were obtained. Assay used: immunoSEQ multiplex PCR; TCRdb lists only in-frame clones, some missing. V, J and clone size reflect that table, while D and trimming were determined from the DNA. The data hold about 83,000 clones, with about 82% observed a single time. The material sequenced was peripheral blood. The clonotype comes from a man aged 50-60 years with active COVID-19. The V call is TRBV29-1, the J call TRBJ1-3; D gene unclear. The CDR3 DNA follows: TGCAGCGCACAAAGCTCTGGAAACACCATATATTTT. Its protein product is CSAQSSGNTIYF. The entire variable domain, with the rest obtained from reference TRBV29-1 and TRBJ1-3, is as follows: SAVISQKPSRDICQRGTSLTIQCQVDSQVTMMFWYRQQPGQSLTLIATANQGSEATYESGFVIDKFPISRPNLTFSTLTVSNMSPEDSSIYLCSAQSSGNTIYFGEGSWLTVV.